This TCR beta chain appears in the sequencing data of a study of T-cell memory formation after mild COVID-19. Study-level points and caveats: Clones contracting day 15 to 85 were balanced CD4/CD8; later expanders leaned CD4+.

Per germline, CDR1 SQVTM and CDR2 ANQGSEA. V dropped 2 bases and J dropped 7 bases, with 8 bases sitting between them. The CDR3 is 11 residues long. 5'RACE, which relied on constant-segment primers, yielded TCR alpha and TCR beta cDNA libraries carrying sample barcodes and UMIs. MiXCR, applied by TCRdb to the 5' RACE reads, yields one record per CDR3 protein. The sample holds 250,000 to 350,000 distinct CDR3 sequences, just under 20% seen once. This clonotype occurred a few times. The target antigen is unknown. This clonotype originated in a man between 18 and 35 years old who had mild COVID-19 (a few samples of this study predate the infection). Cell type and time point are not known. The sample comprised PBMCs or a T cell subset sorted from them (not recorded which). The chain links TRBV29-1 to TRBJ1-1; no definite D call. The CDR3 region is CSVESVSEAFF. For the CDR3, the DNA is TGCAGCGTTGAATCGGTTAGTGAAGCTTTCTTT.